The present TCR beta chain was sequenced within a study of early T cells in non-severe SARS-CoV-2 infection. Study-level background: Sequencing was performed on bulk RNA from unsorted whole blood, leaving chains unpaired.

TCRdb re-analysed the 5' RACE reads in MiXCR, keeping a single row per CDR3 protein. Of tens of thousands of distinct CDR3 sequences listed, about 16% are singletons. To note about this clonotype: Its target is not known.

The germline V gene encodes CDR1 MGHRA and CDR2 YSYEKL. The germline V and J ends were trimmed by 1 base and 5 bases, with 11 bases remaining between them. There are 14 residues in the CDR3. Points from the study as a whole: The matching step, a VDJdb search, favored anti-spike CD8 responses and missed private and CD4 specificities.

Material for sequencing was whole blood. This sequence was found in an adult who was a healthcare worker with PCR-confirmed SARS-CoV-2 infection or an uninfected control (not recorded which). The chain joins TRBV4-1 to TRBJ1-1; a possible D gene is TRBD1 (5 bases). CDR3 in amino acids: CASSQVTGTTEAFF. In nucleotides, the CDR3 is TGCGCCAGCAGCCAAGTTACGGGGACTACTGAAGCTTTCTTT.